This T cell receptor beta chain stems from a study of cytomegalovirus exposure and HLA in healthy donors (dated by TCRdb to about 2017). Some background on the complete study: An earlier analysis of some 600 of the donors reported 276 Gb of sequence data and 117 million unique TCR beta sequences obtained from roughly 180 million T cells. Around 300 gigabases of sequencing data and 70 million to 85 million unique TCR sequences were included in an early release covering about 600 HLA-typed donors. The genetic ancestry cluster associated with self-reported Caucasian donors included 80% to 90% of the approximately 400 genotyped donors. The study aimed to test whether signatures of past pathogen exposure could be identified by cataloging public T cell receptors. Using immunosequencing, the study profiled T cell repertoires from fewer than 850 subjects and related those repertoires to cytomegalovirus serostatus. Along with the approximately 700-subject first cohort, a separate validation cohort of more than 90 different subjects was used. High-throughput TCR immunosequencing, statistical association of individual TCRs with disease status, and machine learning were combined to predict cytomegalovirus infection status. A later analysis re-examined previously published TCR beta repertoires from 500 to 700 donors and added high-resolution HLA genotyping to investigate patterns of TCR occurrence. Rather than drawing on any new phenotypic data, the later analysis identified candidate immune exposures from TCR beta sequences and the way those sequences occurred across donors. To decide whether each TCR beta V gene segment behaved as functional or pseudogenic, an earlier analysis of some 600 of the donors relied on high-throughput TCR beta sequencing. Alongside the repertoire data, information on donor age, sex, ethnicity and CMV serostatus was compiled. Genome-wide SNP genotypes for about 65% of the 666 donors were used in a later genetic analysis, which treated that subset as a discovery cohort. All discovery cohort repertoires had been generated using a single sequencing platform. Both class I and class II loci were covered by HLA typing, at four-digit resolution. Typing coverage differed by locus: A, B, C, DRB1 and DQB1 were typed in roughly 620-630 donors, DQA1 in about 500, DPA1 in some 600, and DPB1 in 400 to 480. Roughly five DR-DQ haplotypes were handled as single units for association and clustering, since linkage in the cohort was strong. Among roughly 400 genotyped donors of the cohort, an average of approximately 220,000 unique TCR beta nucleotide sequences was sequenced per donor, of which about 19% were non-productive.

Concerning this clone: The specificity of this receptor is unknown. No base quality values were provided; no much bigger clone lies one nucleotide off.

The cohort was made up of 666 healthy bone marrow donors. Cohort members were all nominally healthy when sampled, although unrecorded immune exposures were likely present. The donor was CMV seropositive and belonged to the group of 250 to 300 seropositive cohort members. A peripheral blood sample was provided by each donor, and peripheral blood mononuclear cells were used for TCR beta sequencing. Genomic DNA was extracted from the blood cell samples with the Qiagen DNeasy Blood Extraction Kit. The cysteine opens and the phenylalanine closes a CDR3 of 14 amino acids. This entry keeps only the CDR3 DNA: 42 bases, framed from base 1. V drops 6 bases and J drops 3 bases, leaving 15 bases in between. Sequences MDHEN (CDR1) and SYDVKM (CDR2) are obtained from the germline V gene. General conclusions and limits of the study: Specific HLA alleles were associated with some 15,000 TCR beta sequences at a false discovery rate of 0.05 in a later analysis. A total of around 150 TCR beta chains were listed by the study as associated with cytomegalovirus. A further reported finding was that TCR beta sequences accurately predicted the HLA-A and HLA-B alleles for most subjects in the first cohort. Strong co-occurrence of HLA alleles, especially DR and DQ, made assigning TCR associations to individual alleles difficult. Linkage disequilibrium might explain the correlated functional status among segregating V segments, but an unknown experimental factor could not be excluded. CMV serostatus was the only immune exposure information available for the cohort. In this cohort, only TCR beta chains were sequenced, and detectable features were limited by the absence of alpha or paired-chain data. Because HLA typing was missing for some donors at each locus, association tests included only the typed subset. Because counts were too low, seventeen rarely observed V segments, including chromosome 9 orphons, were left out of the earlier analysis of approximately 500 of the donors. While some public TCRs were present in many individuals, most TCR sequences turned up only very rarely across donors. Most CMV-associated TCR beta chains appeared to be HLA-restricted in a later analysis, and the HLA associations seemed to be driven largely by CMV exposure. In vitro tests confirmed that three of the cytomegalovirus-associated TCR beta chains recognize cytomegalovirus antigens. According to a later analysis, TCR association rates differed among HLA loci, with DRB1 alleles showing the most associated TCRs and HLA-C alleles showing the fewest. In an earlier analysis of a few hundred of the donors, most TCR beta V segments were observed in productive rearrangements about 87% or about 30% of the time, broadly matching IMGT annotations. A group of highly shared sequence variants was considered likely to be a technical artifact of the sequencing pipeline. The authors suggested that the approach could potentially be generalized to other disease states and immunological phenotypes. Compared with the roughly 700-donor mean, donors in an Asian-associated ancestry cluster had fewer N-insertions in productive TCRs, according to a later genetic analysis. The presence/absence analyses assumed that sequencing depth was roughly uniform across donors, and that assumption may not be true. An association between a missense DCLRE1C variant and V-gene and J-gene trimming of TCR beta chains was found in a later genetic analysis and replicated in an independent cohort. Some IMGT-functional V segments, including TRBV6-2 and TRBV6-3, could not be told apart with the 87-base-pair reads, so those segments were excluded. In a later analysis, several top co-occurrence clusters were reported to appear linked to parvovirus B19, influenza, CMV and Epstein-Barr virus. In a later analysis, HLA-associated TCR beta chains were found to be more clonally expanded and to have lower generation probabilities than equally common non-associated chains. Cytomegalovirus status was reported to be diagnosed by the classifier with high specificity and sensitivity in both the original and validation cohorts.

The library was built by means of the immunoSEQ multiplex PCR assay. A mixture of 60 forward primers for TCR Vbeta segments and 13 reverse primers for TCR Jbeta segments was used in the multiplex PCR. The CDR3 region of rearranged TCR beta genes was amplified from genomic DNA by a multiplex PCR assay. Amplified TCR beta libraries were sequenced as 87-base-pair reads on the Illumina HiSeq System. Per the authors' processing: A later analysis counted 75 million to 100 million unique TCR beta chains across the 640 or so repertoires, and some 11 million of these chains were shared by at least two donors. A nearest-neighbor algorithm error-corrected the raw reads and collapsed the reads into unique sequences, merging closely related sequences to remove PCR and sequencing errors. To assign V, D and J gene segments, CDR3 sequences were aligned to IMGT reference sequences. For a sequence to be retained, a match of at least six nucleotides was required to both a V gene segment and a J gene segment. A rearrangement counted as productive if the CDR3 had no stop codons and remained in frame with V and J, and every other rearrangement counted as non-productive. Following IMGT convention, CDR3 was defined as the stretch from the second conserved V-encoded cysteine up to the conserved J-encoded phenylalanine. The earlier analysis of a few hundred of the donors excluded any sequence lacking an unambiguous match to a single V gene segment. An earlier analysis of just under 600 of the donors called V segments functional above 56.7% productive rearrangements and segregating when the between-donor standard deviation exceeded 5%. To diagnose cytomegalovirus status from the catalog of TCR beta chain sequences, a statistical classification framework was built. In a later analysis, TCR nucleotide sequences were compared against IMGT/GENE-DB human TR gene sequences so that V and J genes could be assigned. The TCRdist pipeline was used in a later analysis to assign CDR3 sequences and most-parsimonious VDJ recombination scenarios. A later analysis defined each TCR beta chain by its CDR3 amino acid sequence plus V-gene family, and excluded reads lacking a unique V-gene family. A later analysis removed 600 or so highly shared, low-generation-probability nucleotide sequences to deal with suspected cross-contamination and a sequencing artifact. In a later analysis, a clonal expansion index for each public chain was calculated from normalized within-repertoire ranks of inferred template counts. A later analysis computed generation probabilities with a VDJ recombination model fitted to out-of-frame rearrangements, and checked the results against IGoR. Hypergeometric tests were used in a later analysis to score TCR-TCR, TCR-HLA and TCR-CMV co-occurrence, with a repertoire-size bias correction applied to the TCR pairs. To estimate false discovery rates, a later analysis permuted the HLA or CMV assignments 20 times. A later analysis grouped co-occurring TCRs with DBSCAN, adding TCRdist sequence similarity when clustering within HLA-allele-positive subsets. Repertoires with fewer than 30,000 or more than 120,000 public chains were left out of co-occurrence clustering, as were four to six repertoires with anomalous nucleotide sharing. TCRdb took over this immuneACCESS table, retaining in-frame rearrangements with V and J assigned. Such tables are incomplete; in checked studies, under half of the missing clones stem from an unresolved V gene, and the remainder is unexplained. D and trimming were read from the DNA, whereas the V and J calls and clone size are those reported in that table. Present in this sample are some 180,000 clones, 77% of which were seen just once. The ten most abundant clones make up roughly 3.7% of the sample.

Recombination linked TRBV28 to TRBJ2-7; matching of 6 bases hints at TRBD1 as the D gene. Sequencing was performed on PBMCs. This clonotype was sampled from a woman aged 60-75 years in good health and CMV-seropositive. The CDR3 region has the sequence CASSPPGALYEQYF. The DNA sequence is given as TGTGCCAGCAGCCCCCCAGGGGCCCTCTACGAGCAGTACTTC.